These T cell receptor beta chains were read from a single sample in a study of CD8 T cells in Susac syndrome. MiXCR, applied by TCRdb to the immunoSEQ multiplex PCR reads, yields one record per CDR3 protein. The table includes over 150,000 distinct CDR3 sequences, 85% to 95% detected once. The sample taken for sequencing was CD4+ T cells from PBMCs. Source of these receptors: a human donor with Susac syndrome. Each CDR3 is given with its conserved first and last residue.

v_gene,j_gene,CDR3aa
TRBV5-1,TRBJ2-3,CASSGAPTDTQYF
TRBV15,TRBJ2-7,CATSTRLTGNEQYF
TRBV18,TRBJ2-3,CASSPRLAGDTDTQYF
TRBV18,TRBJ1-1,CASSPPGGLNTEAFF
TRBV20-1,TRBJ2-7,CSAPGNPLGEQYF
TRBV28,TRBJ1-1,CASNRLGAANTEAFF
TRBV20-1,TRBJ2-1,CSASLGGGRPEQFF
TRBV12-3/TRBV12-4,TRBJ2-2,CASSLDRGETGELFF
TRBV6-5,TRBJ1-5,CASSFERGQPQHF
TRBV20-1,TRBJ2-5,CSAHRGQETQYF
TRBV6-2/TRBV6-3,TRBJ2-2,CASRSTEAGELFF
TRBV6-2/TRBV6-3,TRBJ2-7,CASSAENTYYEQYF
TRBV2,TRBJ1-6,CASAARPPLHF
TRBV7-9,TRBJ2-1,CASSLDGDVFLQFF
TRBV5-1,TRBJ1-1,CASSLGIGTEAFF
TRBV6-1,TRBJ2-6,CASKRQGEGISGANVLTF
TRBV29-1,TRBJ2-7,CSVLLTSTGRGEQYF
TRBV6-1,TRBJ2-2,CASTPWPGGQTGELFF
TRBV29-1,TRBJ2-4,CSVRENIQYF
TRBV20-1,TRBJ1-5,CSASAGGSGNQPQHF
TRBV5-1,TRBJ2-7,CASSLRQGASYEQYF
TRBV20-1,TRBJ2-1,CSASTTNNEQFF
TRBV7-2,TRBJ2-2,CASSLIRGGTGELFF
TRBV3-1,TRBJ2-7,CASSQAGADPGEQYF
TRBV20-1,TRBJ2-2,CSARAPRGDTGELFF
TRBV7-2,TRBJ2-6,CASSLGPSGANVLTF
TRBV30,TRBJ2-5,CAWAVQGPNRVTQYF
TRBV29-1,TRBJ2-1,CSVEDRGTGYNEQFF
TRBV27,TRBJ2-7,CASSLSWEGSYEQYF
TRBV29-1,TRBJ2-7,CRTYEQYF
TRBV6-1,TRBJ2-5,CASSISRVGLEKTQYF